The 8 T cell receptor beta chains below were found in one sample sequenced in a study of blood T cells in healthy people across ages. Sample-barcoded 5' priming and a J-beta primer mix drove a second PCR of roughly 6 to 12 cycles. TCRdb re-called the 5' RACE reads through MiXCR, storing one row per CDR3 protein. The sample includes 500,000 to 600,000 distinct CDR3 sequences, approximately 27% seen only once; the top ten take under 20%. Specimen: blood. All receptors come from a woman in her 70s in good health.

V is TRBV20-1 and J is TRBJ1-2; no clear D. The V gene's germline CDR1 is DFQATT and CDR2 SNEGSKA (reference sequence). The CDR3 covers 11 residues. V lost 2 bases and J 8 bases, leaving 9 bases between the germline ends. The CDR3, as DNA: TGCAGTGCTAGACCAGGCATAGGCTACACCTTC. Translating it yields CSARPGIGYTF.

The rearrangement uses TRBV7-3 and TRBJ2-5; 11 bases are shared with TRBD2. Trimming cost V 5 bases and J 3 bases; bases outside gene matches: 8. The CDR3 has 16 residues. Germline V gene sequence: CDR1 SGHTA, CDR2 FQGTGA. This CDR3 is CASSLSGGAGKETQYF. CDR3 DNA sequence: TGTGCCAGCAGCCTTAGCGGGGGGGCAGGGAAAGAGACCCAGTACTTC. The full variable domain, completed using reference TRBV7-3 and TRBJ2-5, is GAGVSQTPSNKVTEKGKYVELRCDPISGHTALYWYRQSLGQGPEFLIYFQGTGAADDSGLPNDRFFAVRPEGSVSTLKIQRTERGDSAVYLCASSLSGGAGKETQYFGPGTRLLVL.

The chain is built from TRBV20-1 and TRBJ1-3; no clear D. CDR1 DFQATT and CDR2 SNEGSKA come from the germline V gene (reference sequence). V dropped 5 bases and J dropped 4 bases, with 12 bases sitting between them. The CDR3 length is 13 residues. The CDR3, as DNA: TGCAGTGCTCCCCTTACTAAGGGAAACACCATATATTTT. This translates into CSAPLTKGNTIYF.

This clonotype was recorded a few times. This chain joins TRBV7-2 and TRBJ2-5; unclear D gene. Trimming pared 5 bases from V and 2 bases from J, leaving 15 bases between. Looked up from germline, CDR1 is SGHTA and CDR2 is FQGNSA. The CDR3 loop spans 15 amino acids. The CDR3 DNA is TGTGCCAGCAGCAACTTGGTTGGACCTCAAGAGACCCAGTACTTC. Protein product: CASSNLVGPQETQYF.

This clonotype was seen more than once but under ten times. The V call is TRBV5-1, the J call TRBJ1-1, with a tentative D call TRBD1 (5 bases). This CDR3 is built from 14 residues. Per germline, CDR1 SGHRS and CDR2 YFSETQ. Trimming shortened V by 7 bases and J by 2 bases, and 15 bases separated the two germline ends. The CDR3 region is CASASGGSNTEAFF. Written as DNA, the CDR3 is TGCGCCAGCGCAAGTGGGGGGTCCAACACTGAAGCTTTCTTT. Using reference TRBV5-1 and TRBJ1-1 for the parts outside the CDR3, the full variable domain is KAGVTQTPRYLIKTRGQQVTLSCSPISGHRSVSWYQQTPGQGLQFLFEYFSETQRNKGNFPGRFSGRQFSNSRSEMNVSTLELGDSALYLCASASGGSNTEAFFGQGTRLTVV.

This chain uses TRBV14 with TRBJ2-5; possibly TRBD1 for D (5 bases). The last part of the DNA fits TRBJ2-7 better; the J call may be wrong. Germline assignment: CDR1 SGHDN and CDR2 FVKESK. The length of the CDR3 is 15 residues. This CDR3 is CASSQDLLGQREQYF. DNA of the CDR3: TGTGCCAGCAGCCAAGACCTCTTGGGGCAGCGCGAGCAGTACTTC.

This clonotype has more than one count but fewer than ten. The chain carries TRBV3-1 and TRBJ1-5; D is unresolved. This CDR3 contains 14 residues. Germline values: CDR1 LGHDT, CDR2 YNNKEL (reference sequence). V was pared by 0 bases and J by 4 bases, with 7 bases between. CDR3 sequence reads: CASSQDTVNQPQHF. As DNA, the CDR3 is TGTGCCAGCAGCCAAGACACGGTTAATCAGCCCCAGCATTTT.

J is TRBJ2-5 and V is TRBV7-2; 8 bases agree with TRBD2. The DNA end favors TRBJ2-7, so the J call may be wrong. In germline, CDR1 is SGHTA, CDR2 FQGNSA. The CDR3 sequence is 19 residues long. CDR3 DNA: TGTGCCAGCAGCTTAGCCCCCGGCGGGGGGCCCCCAAGTAGTCACGAGCAGTACTTC. This encodes CASSLAPGGGPPSSHEQYF.